One TCR beta chain is described in this entry. Its antigen is as yet unknown. This sample was taken from a study of T cell responses to AZD1222 COVID-19 vaccine. CDR3 length: 16 amino acids. Trimming cost V 1 base and J 5 bases; bases outside gene matches: 6. Germline loops: CDR1 SEHNR, CDR2 FQNEAQ (reference sequence). Here immunoSEQ multiplex PCR was the method, and the copy in TCRdb shows in-frame clones only, minus some. This table holds roughly 120,000 clones, more than 75% found once. Recipients boosted at about 4 weeks or about 12 weeks are pooled. Findings of the study overall: A reported finding is that nearly half of spike-specific TCRs target unmutated variant regions. Baseline testing showed seropositivity in only 6 or 7 AZD1222 recipients. White British people made up most donors, females outnumbered males, and clonal diversity was possibly underestimated.

The sequence was collected from an adult who received the AZD1222 COVID-19 vaccine. The source material was peripheral blood, sampled 28 days after the second AZD1222 dose. The chain employs TRBV7-9 and TRBJ2-2; 8 bases are shared with TRBD2. The CDR3 nucleotides are TGTGCCAGCAGCTTAGAAGGGACTAGAGGGACCGGGGAGCTGTTTTTT. Translated: CASSLEGTRGTGELFF.